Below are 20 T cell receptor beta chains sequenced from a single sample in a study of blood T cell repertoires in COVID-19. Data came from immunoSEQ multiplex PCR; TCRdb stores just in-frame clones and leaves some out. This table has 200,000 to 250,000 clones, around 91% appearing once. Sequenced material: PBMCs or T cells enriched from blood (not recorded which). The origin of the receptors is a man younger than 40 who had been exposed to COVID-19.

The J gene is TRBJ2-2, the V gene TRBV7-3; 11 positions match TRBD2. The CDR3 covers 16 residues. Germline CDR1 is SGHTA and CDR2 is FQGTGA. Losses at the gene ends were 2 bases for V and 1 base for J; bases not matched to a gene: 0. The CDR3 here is CASSLGLAGNTGELFF. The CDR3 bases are TGTGCCAGCAGCTTAGGACTAGCGGGGAACACCGGGGAGCTGTTTTTT. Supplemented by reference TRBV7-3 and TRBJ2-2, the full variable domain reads GAGVSQTPSNKVTEKGKYVELRCDPISGHTALYWYRQSLGQGPEFLIYFQGTGAADDSGLPNDRFFAVRPEGSVSTLKIQRTERGDSAVYLCASSLGLAGNTGELFFGEGSRLTVL.

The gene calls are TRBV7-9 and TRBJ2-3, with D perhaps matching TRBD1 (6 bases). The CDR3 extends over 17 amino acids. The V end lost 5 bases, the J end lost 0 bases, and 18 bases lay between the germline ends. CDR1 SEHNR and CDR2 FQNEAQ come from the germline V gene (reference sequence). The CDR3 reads CASSPSRDKISTDTQYF. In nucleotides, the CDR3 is TGTGCCAGCAGCCCTAGTCGGGACAAGATTAGCACAGATACGCAGTATTTT.

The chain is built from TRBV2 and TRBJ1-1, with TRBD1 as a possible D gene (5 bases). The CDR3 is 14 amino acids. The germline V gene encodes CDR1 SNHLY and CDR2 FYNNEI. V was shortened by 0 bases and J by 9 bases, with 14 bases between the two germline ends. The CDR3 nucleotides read TGTGCCAGCAGTGAAGCGGGGGAGGGCGGGAAAGCTTTCTTT. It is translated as CASSEAGEGGKAFF.

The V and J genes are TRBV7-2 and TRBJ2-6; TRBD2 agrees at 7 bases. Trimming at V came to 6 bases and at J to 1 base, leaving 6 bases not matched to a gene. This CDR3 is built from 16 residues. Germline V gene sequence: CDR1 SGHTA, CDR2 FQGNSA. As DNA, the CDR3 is TGTGCCAGCAGGCCCGGGGGGACGTCTGGGGCCAACGTCCTGACTTTC. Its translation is CASRPGGTSGANVLTF.

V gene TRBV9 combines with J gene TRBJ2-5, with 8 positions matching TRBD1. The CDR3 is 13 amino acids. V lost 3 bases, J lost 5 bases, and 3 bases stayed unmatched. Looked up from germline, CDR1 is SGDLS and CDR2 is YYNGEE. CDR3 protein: CASSGTGIETQYF. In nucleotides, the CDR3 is TGTGCCAGCAGCGGGACAGGGATCGAGACCCAGTACTTC.

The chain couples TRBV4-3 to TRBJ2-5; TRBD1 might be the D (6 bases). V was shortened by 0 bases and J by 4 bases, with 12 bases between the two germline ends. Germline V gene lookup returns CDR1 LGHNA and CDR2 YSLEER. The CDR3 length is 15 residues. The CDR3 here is CASSQDTGPRETQYF. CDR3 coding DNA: TGCGCCAGCAGCCAAGATACAGGGCCGCGAGAGACCCAGTACTTC.

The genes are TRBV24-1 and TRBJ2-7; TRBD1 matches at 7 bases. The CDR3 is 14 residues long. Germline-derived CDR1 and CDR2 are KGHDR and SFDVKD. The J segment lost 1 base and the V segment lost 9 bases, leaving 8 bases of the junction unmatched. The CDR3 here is CATGRQGVSYEQYF. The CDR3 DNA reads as TGTGCCACCGGGCGCCAGGGGGTATCCTACGAGCAGTACTTC.

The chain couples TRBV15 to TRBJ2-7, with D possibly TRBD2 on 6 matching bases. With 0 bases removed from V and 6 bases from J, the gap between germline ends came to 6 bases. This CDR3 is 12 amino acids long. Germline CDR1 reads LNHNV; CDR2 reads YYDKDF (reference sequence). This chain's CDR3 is CATSREGGEQYF. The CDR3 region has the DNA TGTGCCACCAGCAGAGAGGGGGGCGAGCAGTACTTC.

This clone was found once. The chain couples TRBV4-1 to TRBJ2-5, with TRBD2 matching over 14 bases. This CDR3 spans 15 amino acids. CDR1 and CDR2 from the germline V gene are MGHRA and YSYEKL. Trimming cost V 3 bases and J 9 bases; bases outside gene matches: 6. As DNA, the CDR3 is TGCGCCAGCAGCCAGACGGGGACTAGCGGGGGCCCCCAGTACTTC. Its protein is CASSQTGTSGGPQYF.

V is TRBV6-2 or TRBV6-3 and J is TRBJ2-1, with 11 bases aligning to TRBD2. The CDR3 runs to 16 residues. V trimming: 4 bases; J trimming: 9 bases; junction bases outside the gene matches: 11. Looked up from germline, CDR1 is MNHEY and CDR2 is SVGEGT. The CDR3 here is CASSWSSGGGRLEQFF. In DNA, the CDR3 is TGTGCCAGCAGTTGGAGTAGCGGGGGGGGCCGGCTTGAGCAGTTCTTC.

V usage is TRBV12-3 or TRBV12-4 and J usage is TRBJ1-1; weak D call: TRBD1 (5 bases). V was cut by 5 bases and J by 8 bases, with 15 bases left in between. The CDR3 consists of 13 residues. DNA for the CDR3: TGTGCCAGCAGTCGGGGGTGGGGTTTAGAAGCTTTCTTT. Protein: CASSRGWGLEAFF.

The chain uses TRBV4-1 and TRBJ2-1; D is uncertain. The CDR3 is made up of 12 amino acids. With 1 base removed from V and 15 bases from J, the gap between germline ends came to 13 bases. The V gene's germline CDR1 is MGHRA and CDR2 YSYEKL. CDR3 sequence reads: CASSQAQSNPFF. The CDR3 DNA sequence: TGCGCCAGCAGCCAAGCCCAATCTAATCCGTTCTTC.

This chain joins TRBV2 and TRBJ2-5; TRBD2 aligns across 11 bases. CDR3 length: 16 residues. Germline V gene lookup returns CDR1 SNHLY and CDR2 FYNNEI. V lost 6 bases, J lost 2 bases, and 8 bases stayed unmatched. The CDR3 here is CASRALLAGVQETQYF. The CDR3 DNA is TGTGCCAGCAGGGCATTACTAGCGGGGGTTCAAGAGACCCAGTACTTC.

Here the CDR3 DNA reads TGTGCCAGCAGAGCCCCAGGGCAGGGTGGCGGCTACACCTTC. Translating it yields CASRAPGQGGGYTF. The genes are TRBV6-5 and TRBJ1-2; a weak D match, TRBD1 (5 bases). The germline CDR1 and CDR2 sequences are MNHEY and SVGAGI. CDR3 size: 14 residues. Trimming cost V 6 bases and J 8 bases, with 19 bases left between them.

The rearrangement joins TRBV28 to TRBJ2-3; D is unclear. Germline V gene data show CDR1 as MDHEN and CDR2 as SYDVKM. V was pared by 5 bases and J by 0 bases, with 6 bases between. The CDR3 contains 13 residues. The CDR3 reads CASSLVSTDTQYF. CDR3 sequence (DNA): TGTGCCAGCAGTCTAGTGAGCACAGATACGCAGTATTTT.

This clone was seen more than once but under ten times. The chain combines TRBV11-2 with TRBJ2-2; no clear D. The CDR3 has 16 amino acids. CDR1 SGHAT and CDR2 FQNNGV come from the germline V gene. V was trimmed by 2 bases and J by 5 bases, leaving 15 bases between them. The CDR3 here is CASSLFNGIITGELFF. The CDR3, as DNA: TGTGCCAGCAGCTTATTTAACGGTATAATTACCGGGGAGCTGTTTTTT.

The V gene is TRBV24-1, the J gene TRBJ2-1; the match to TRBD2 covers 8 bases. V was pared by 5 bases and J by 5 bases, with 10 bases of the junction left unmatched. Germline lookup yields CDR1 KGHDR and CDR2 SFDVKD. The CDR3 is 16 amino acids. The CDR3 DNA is TGTGCCACCAGTGGTCAGGGCGGACTAGCCCACAATGAGCAGTTCTTC. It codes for CATSGQGGLAHNEQFF.

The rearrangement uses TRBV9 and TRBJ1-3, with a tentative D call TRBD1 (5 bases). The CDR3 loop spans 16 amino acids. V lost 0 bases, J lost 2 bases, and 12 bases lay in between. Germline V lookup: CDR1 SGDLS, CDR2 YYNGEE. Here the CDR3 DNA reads TGTGCCAGCAGCGTAGATAGGACAACCACTGGAAACACCATATATTTT. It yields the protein CASSVDRTTTGNTIYF.

The CDR3 DNA follows: TGTGCCAGCAGCTCCCCCCGGGGAGGGGGGGCCCGGGGCAATGAGCAGTTCTTC. Translated, it gives CASSSPRGGGARGNEQFF. The J gene is TRBJ2-1, the V gene TRBV5-8, with D perhaps matching TRBD2 (7 bases). The germline gives CDR1 SGHTS, CDR2 YDEGEE. V was shortened by 3 bases and J by 6 bases, with 25 bases between the two germline ends. The CDR3 totals 18 residues.

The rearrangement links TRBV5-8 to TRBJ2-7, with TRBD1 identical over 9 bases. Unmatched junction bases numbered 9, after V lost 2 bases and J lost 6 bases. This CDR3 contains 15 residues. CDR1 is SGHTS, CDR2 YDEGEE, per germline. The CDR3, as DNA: TGTGCCAGCAGCTTCGGGAAAACAGGGGGCGGCGAGCAGTACTTC. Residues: CASSFGKTGGGEQYF. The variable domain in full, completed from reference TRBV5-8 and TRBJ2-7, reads EAGVTQSPTHLIKTRGQQATLRCSPISGHTSVYWYQQALGLGLQFLLWYDEGEERNRGNFPPRFSGRQFPNYSSELNVNALELEDSALYLCASSFGKTGGGEQYFGPGTRLTVT.